This T cell receptor beta chain was sequenced in a study of CD8 T cells in ankylosing spondylitis. Library preparation for TCR beta used quantitative 5'-RACE with molecular barcodes. TCRdb reanalysed the 5' RACE reads using MiXCR and keeps one entry per CDR3 protein. The sample shows 85,000 to 90,000 distinct CDR3 sequences, about 27% of them seen only once. Trimming at V came to 5 bases and at J to 1 base, leaving 15 bases not matched to a gene. The CDR3 loop spans 18 amino acids. CDR1 DFQATT and CDR2 SNEGSKA come from the germline V gene (reference sequence). The study, taken as a whole, reports: Seemingly characteristic of ankylosing spondylitis blood was a TCR beta motif consisting of roughly 8 highly homologous variants. Some motif variants were previously reported in reactive arthritis synovial fluid and blood.

This clonotype was counted only a few times. Its antigen remains unidentified. The receptor was derived from a male donor with ankylosing spondylitis or in good health (not recorded which). The sequencing input was blood, either unsorted or a sorted T cell fraction (not recorded which). The chain combines TRBV20-1 with TRBJ2-3; 10 nucleotides match TRBD1. The CDR3 here is CSAGQTGGDRVGTDTQYF. In DNA, the CDR3 is TGCAGTGCTGGCCAGACAGGGGGCGATAGGGTTGGCACAGATACGCAGTATTTT.